Listed below are T cell receptor beta chains from one sample, sequenced in a study of blood T cell repertoires in COVID-19. Using immunoSEQ multiplex PCR, the repertoire was profiled, and TCRdb retains in-frame clones only, with some absent. The data contain approximately 150,000 clones, roughly 90% of them singletons. The specimen sequenced was peripheral blood. The receptors were gathered from a man in his sixties or seventies with active COVID-19. Both conserved end residues are part of each CDR3. A D gene is named only where the DNA matches it firmly. Not all rows give a size; the values are once, few, many and, for expanded clones, a class.

CDR3 DNA	CDR3 protein	clone size	V gene	D gene	J gene
TGTGCCAGCAGTAAATGGGGGGTAGGGAATTCACCCCTCCACTTT	CASSKWGVGNSPLHF	.	TRBV28	.	TRBJ1-6
TGTGCCAGCAGTTCCGTAGGGACAGGGGGTCTATACGGCTACACCTTC	CASSSVGTGGLYGYTF	.	TRBV6-5	TRBD1	TRBJ1-2
TGTGCCAGCAGCAGACAGGGGGCGAGTTCTTTTGTCGTCTATGGCTACACCTTC	CASSRQGASSFVVYGYTF	.	TRBV13	TRBD1	TRBJ1-2
TGTGCCACCAGTGATTCGACAGGGAGCAATCAGCCCCAGCATTTT	CATSDSTGSNQPQHF	.	TRBV24-1	TRBD1	TRBJ1-5
TGTGCCAGCAGTCCCTCTTCGACAGGGCTACATAATTCACCCCTCCACTTT	CASSPSSTGLHNSPLHF	.	TRBV28	TRBD1	TRBJ1-6
TGTGCCAGCAGCCAGACGTCGGGACAGCGGGTCACTGAAGCTTTCTTT	CASSQTSGQRVTEAFF	.	TRBV2	TRBD1	TRBJ1-1
TGTGCCAGCAGCCCCAGAGGACTAGCGGACACTTACAATGAGCAGTTCTTC	CASSPRGLADTYNEQFF	.	TRBV11-2	TRBD2	TRBJ2-1
TGTGCCAGCAGTTTCCTCGCGGGTAGCGGGAGCCACCAAGAGACCCAGTACTTC	CASSFLAGSGSHQETQYF	.	TRBV7-6	TRBD2	TRBJ2-5
TGTGCCAGCAGCTTGGGAGGGGGACCTTATAATTCACCCCTCCACTTT	CASSLGGGPYNSPLHF	.	TRBV5-4	.	TRBJ1-6
TGCAGCGTTGTGTTAGCGGGAGGCTACGAGCAGTACTTC	CSVVLAGGYEQYF	.	TRBV29-1	TRBD2	TRBJ2-7
TGTGCCTGGAGTGGGGGACTGAACAATGAGCAGTTCTTC	CAWSGGLNNEQFF	.	TRBV30	.	TRBJ2-1
TGTGCCAGCAGTCCTGCCGGTTCGAACTCTGGGGCCAACGTCCTGACTTTC	CASSPAGSNSGANVLTF	.	TRBV27	.	TRBJ2-6
TGCGCCAGCAGCTTGGTGGGGCATTCCTACGAGCAGTACTTC	CASSLVGHSYEQYF	.	TRBV5-1	.	TRBJ2-7
TGTGCCAGCAGTTTCCTTGCGACAGCAAACTACGAGCAGTACTTC	CASSFLATANYEQYF	.	TRBV27	.	TRBJ2-7
TGTGCCAGCAGTTACGGCGGGATGAACAATGAGCAGTTCTTC	CASSYGGMNNEQFF	.	TRBV6-5	.	TRBJ2-1
TGTGCCAGCCGGGACAGGGGGCTCGATACGCAGTATTTT	CASRDRGLDTQYF	.	TRBV19	TRBD1	TRBJ2-3
TGTGCCAGCAGCGTAACCGCTTGGACACCAGGCACTAATGAAAAACTGTTTTTT	CASSVTAWTPGTNEKLFF	.	TRBV9	.	TRBJ1-4
TGTGCCAGCAGTTATGACAGCGGGAGGCCCTACAATGAGCAGTTCTTC	CASSYDSGRPYNEQFF	.	TRBV6-2/TRBV6-3	TRBD2	TRBJ2-1
TGTGCCAGCAGGTCTATGGGACAGGGGAATGAAAAACTGTTTTTT	CASRSMGQGNEKLFF	.	TRBV2	TRBD1	TRBJ1-4
TGTGCCAGCAGTACAGGGACAGGGGCGTCCTACGAGCAGTACTTC	CASSTGTGASYEQYF	.	TRBV28	TRBD1	TRBJ2-7
TGTGCCACCAGTGATCCGGACTATAATGAGCAGTTCTTC	CATSDPDYNEQFF	.	TRBV24-1	.	TRBJ2-1
TGTGCCAGCAGCTCACAGGGTTACGAGCAGTACTTC	CASSSQGYEQYF	.	TRBV5-5	.	TRBJ2-7
TGTGCCAGCAGCTTCTCCGTATCTACTAATGAAAAACTGTTTTTT	CASSFSVSTNEKLFF	.	TRBV7-2	.	TRBJ1-4
TGTGCCAGCAGCCACGGGCAGGGGGAGACCCAGTACTTC	CASSHGQGETQYF	.	TRBV12-3/TRBV12-4	.	TRBJ2-5
TGTGCCTGGAGGGGCTCGGCAGGGAACTACGAGCAGTACTTC	CAWRGSAGNYEQYF	.	TRBV30	.	TRBJ2-7
TGTGCCAGCAGCCCTATGAGCGGGAGCTCCTACAATGAGCAGTTCTTC	CASSPMSGSSYNEQFF	.	TRBV3-1/TRBV3-2	TRBD2	TRBJ2-1
TGTGCCAGCAGTGGGGACGTCGGGAGCGGGCAGTACTTC	CASSGDVGSGQYF	.	TRBV2	.	TRBJ2-7
TGTGCCAGCAGTACAAACAGGAGAAGGGACACTGAAGCTTTCTTT	CASSTNRRRDTEAFF	.	TRBV3-1/TRBV3-2	.	TRBJ1-1
TGTGCCAGCAGCCTCCAGGGGGTGATCGCTGAAGCTTTCTTT	CASSLQGVIAEAFF	once	TRBV3-1/TRBV3-2	TRBD1	TRBJ1-1
TGTGCCAGCAGCTTAGGGCCTAGCGGACTCTACGAGCAGTACTTC	CASSLGPSGLYEQYF	.	TRBV7-2	TRBD2	TRBJ2-7
TGTGCCAGCAGTTTTGTGCCGGGGTACAATCAGCCCCAGCATTTT	CASSFVPGYNQPQHF	.	TRBV28	.	TRBJ1-5
TGTGCCAGCAGCCAGGGGCGGGAGTATAAAGATACGCAGTATTTT	CASSQGREYKDTQYF	.	TRBV3-1/TRBV3-2	TRBD2	TRBJ2-3
TGTGCCAGCAGTTCGAGGGGACAGGGAATCCCTAACTATGGCTACACCTTC	CASSSRGQGIPNYGYTF	.	TRBV27	TRBD1	TRBJ1-2
TGTGCCATCAAGGGGGCCGGCTACGAGCAGTACTTC	CAIKGAGYEQYF	.	TRBV10-3	TRBD1	TRBJ2-7
TGTGCCAGTAGTATGCTGGGCACGAACGGCAATCAGCCCCAGCATTTT	CASSMLGTNGNQPQHF	.	TRBV19	.	TRBJ1-5
TGTGCCAGCTCACCCAACCCCCGACAGGTGAGCTACGAGCAGTACTTC	CASSPNPRQVSYEQYF	.	TRBV18	.	TRBJ2-7
TGTGCCAGCAGCTTAGGGGGACTAGTTGAGGAGACCCAGTACTTC	CASSLGGLVEETQYF	.	TRBV7-9	TRBD2	TRBJ2-5
TGTGCCAGTAGTGCACCGGGACAGGGGAAGGGGAGGAACACTGAAGCTTTCTTT	CASSAPGQGKGRNTEAFF	.	TRBV19	TRBD1	TRBJ1-1
TGTGCCAGCAGCTTAAATGCCGCGGGAGTGGAAGATACGCAGTATTTT	CASSLNAAGVEDTQYF	.	TRBV7-8	TRBD2	TRBJ2-3
TGTGCCAGCAGCGTAGGGGGGGATGGAAACACCATATATTTT	CASSVGGDGNTIYF	.	TRBV9	.	TRBJ1-3
TGTGCCAGCAGCTTTTTGGCTAATTCACCCCTCCACTTT	CASSFLANSPLHF	.	TRBV5-6	.	TRBJ1-6
TGTGCCAGCAGCCCTCGATCAGGGGCGGATACGCAGTATTTT	CASSPRSGADTQYF	.	TRBV7-2	.	TRBJ2-3
TGTGCCAGCAGCTTGGCGGGGTCAAAACGCCAAGGCGAAAAACTGTTTTTT	CASSLAGSKRQGEKLFF	.	TRBV5-6	.	TRBJ1-4
TGCACCAGCAGCCAACCCTCTACCGACCGCGGGCAGTATTTT	CTSSQPSTDRGQYF	.	TRBV1	.	TRBJ2-3
TGTGCCAGTAGTATAGCGGGAGCCTCCTACAATGAGCAGTTCTTC	CASSIAGASYNEQFF	.	TRBV19	.	TRBJ2-1
TGTGCCAGCAGCCTGGGACTAGCGGGAGGCTCCTACAATGAGCAGTTCTTC	CASSLGLAGGSYNEQFF	.	TRBV5-4	TRBD2	TRBJ2-1
TGTGCCAGCAGCTTCCAGGGGAGCTTTAATGAAAAACTGTTTTTT	CASSFQGSFNEKLFF	.	TRBV5-4	.	TRBJ1-4
TGCGCCAGCAGCCAAACTAGCGGGAGGGCCGGGGATACGCAGTATTTT	CASSQTSGRAGDTQYF	.	TRBV5-1	TRBD2	TRBJ2-3
TGCGCCAGCAGCTTACAGGGCTCTGGGGCCAACGTCCTGACTTTC	CASSLQGSGANVLTF	.	TRBV5-1	.	TRBJ2-6
TGTGCCAGCAGCTTAAGGGGGCGGTCGGGCTACACCTTC	CASSLRGRSGYTF	once	TRBV7-2	TRBD1	TRBJ1-2
TGTGCCAGCAGCCAGGGAGGTAATTCACCCCTCCACTTT	CASSQGGNSPLHF	.	TRBV13	.	TRBJ1-6
TGTGCCAGCAGTCGCAGGGTTACCCGAGCTAACTATGGCTACACCTTC	CASSRRVTRANYGYTF	few	TRBV6-6	.	TRBJ1-2
TGTGCCAGCGGCGGTTGGAAGCAGTATTTT	CASGGWKQYF	.	TRBV28	.	TRBJ2-3
TGTGCCAGCAGCCCGTGGACTAGCGGCACAGATACGCAGTATTTT	CASSPWTSGTDTQYF	.	TRBV11-2	TRBD2	TRBJ2-3
TGCGCCAGCAGCCCCGACAGGTCTTGGGATGAGCAGTTCTTC	CASSPDRSWDEQFF	.	TRBV5-1	.	TRBJ2-1
TGTGCCAGTAAGATCCCGGGGATACTTAGCGGGGGCATGTATACCAAGCTAGGTGAGCAGTTCTTC	CASKIPGILSGGMYTKLGEQFF	.	TRBV27	TRBD2	TRBJ2-1
TGTGCCAGCAGTAAAACAGGGAACACTGAAGCTTTCTTT	CASSKTGNTEAFF	.	TRBV27	.	TRBJ1-1